The 5 T cell receptor beta chains presented below share a single source sample, sequenced in a study of blood T cell repertoires in COVID-19. Here immunoSEQ multiplex PCR was the method, and the copy in TCRdb shows in-frame clones only, minus some. The top ten clones hold less than 4.5% of a sample with roughly 200,000 clones, roughly 88% of them seen once. The sample taken for sequencing was PBMCs or T cells enriched from blood (not recorded which). The receptors were sampled from a woman aged 40 to 50 with acute COVID-19.

The chain is built from TRBV19 and TRBJ1-5; 7 bases agree with TRBD1. The J segment lost 0 bases and the V segment lost 5 bases, leaving 7 bases of the junction unmatched. CDR1 is LNHDA, CDR2 SQIVND, per germline (reference sequence). This CDR3 spans 16 amino acids. As DNA, the CDR3 is TGTGCCAGTAGTCCCGAGACAGGGTATAGCAATCAGCCCCAGCATTTT. It specifies CASSPETGYSNQPQHF.

The chain joins TRBV5-1 to TRBJ2-2; TRBD1 matches 8 bases. This CDR3 region has 17 residues. Per the germline V gene, CDR1 is SGHRS and CDR2 is YFSETQ. V trimming: 0 bases; J trimming: 3 bases; junction bases outside the gene matches: 7. The CDR3: CASSLESGGMDTGELFF. The CDR3 nucleotides read TGCGCCAGCAGCTTGGAATCAGGGGGCATGGACACCGGGGAGCTGTTTTTT.

In DNA, the CDR3 is TGTGCCAGTAGTATCACAGGGACGGCTGGAAACACCATATATTTT. Translating gives CASSITGTAGNTIYF. The chain couples TRBV19 to TRBJ1-3, with D tentatively TRBD1 (6 bases). This CDR3 has 15 residues. V was shortened by 3 bases and J by 2 bases, with 11 bases between the two germline ends. CDR1 is LNHDA, CDR2 SQIVND, per germline (reference sequence).

The chain uses TRBV15 and TRBJ2-1, with no clear D. CDR1 and CDR2 (germline): LNHNV, YYDKDF (reference sequence). Trimming left V 4 bases short and J 5 bases short, with 12 bases between. The CDR3 runs to 14 residues. The CDR3 DNA is TGTGCCACCAGCACCTCTCCAGGCAACAATGAGCAGTTCTTC. Its protein product is CATSTSPGNNEQFF.

J is TRBJ1-4 and V is TRBV4-1, with D perhaps TRBD1 (5 bases). The CDR3 is made up of 14 amino acids. Looked up from germline, CDR1 is MGHRA and CDR2 is YSYEKL. The V gene lost 5 bases and the J gene lost 5 bases, with 12 bases spanning the gap. The CDR3 protein is CASSADIRNEKLFF. Here the CDR3 DNA reads TGCGCCAGCAGCGCGGACATTCGGAATGAAAAACTGTTTTTT.